This T cell receptor beta chain originates from a study of blood T cell repertoires in COVID-19 (dated by TCRdb to about 2020). For the study in its entirety: Samples from collaborators originated in the United States, Italy and Spain and spanned both the acute and convalescent phases of COVID-19. The prospective study material was composed of cDNA or gDNA derived from T cells, B-cell-depleted T cells, or PBMCs. The dataset comprised deeply sampled blood TCRbeta repertoires from subjects exposed to, actively infected with, or recovered from COVID-19. The repertoires were released in a freely available public database meant as a resource for research on the immune response to SARS-CoV-2. The samples were drawn from two sources: the first 160 participants of the ongoing ImmuneRACE study, and fewer than 1,500 subjects contributed by 6 global collaborators. A de-identified subject ID, COVID-19 status, age in years and sex were almost always included in the sample metadata. Where available, HLA class I and class II types were obtained from metadata supplied by the sample provider rather than from assay-based typing. Paper-wide results and their limitations: Clinical and demographic metadata were provided uncurated, with the amount varying by source and participant.

With respect to this clone: It has no known antigen specificity. Base-call qualities are not available, and no considerably larger clone is one nucleotide away.

Whole blood was collected in K2EDTA tubes by collaborating institutions according to the institutions' own protocols. For TCRbeta analysis, collaborator samples were shipped as frozen whole blood, as isolated PBMCs, or as DNA extracted from either sample type. Relative to germline, V is 5 bases shorter and J is 6 bases shorter, with 13 bases between their ends. The cysteine opens and the phenylalanine closes a CDR3 of 14 amino acids. The sequence is cut down to CDR3 DNA, 42 bases in frame from base 1. CDR1 SGHTA and CDR2 FQGNSA are derived from the germline V gene. TCRbeta CDR3 regions were amplified from genomic DNA by means of the immunoSEQ Assay, a bias-controlled multiplex PCR. The study's own analysis went as follows. The number of nucleated cells in each sample was estimated from the amplification of reference gene primers within the assay. To quantify the absolute abundance of each unique TCRbeta CDR3 rearrangement, sequence reads were collapsed and filtered. For each sample, productive Simpson clonality was calculated as the square root of Simpson's diversity index over productive rearrangements. TCRdb's version of the immuneACCESS table is confined to in-frame rearrangements and falls short of the full clone set. An unresolved V gene accounts for under half of the shortfall where checked; the remainder is of unknown origin. The D gene and trimming were derived from the DNA, and the V and J assignments and clone size from that table. The sample records tens of thousands of clones, around 86% of which are singletons. The ten largest clones take up 14% of the sample.

The sequence came from a man in his 70s with acute or convalescent COVID-19. The specimen sequenced was peripheral blood. Here the chain combines TRBV7-2 and TRBJ1-4; a tentative D call is TRBD1 (6 bases match). The CDR3 reads CASSPDRRYEKLFF. The DNA sequence follows: TGTGCCAGCAGCCCCGACAGGCGATATGAAAAACTGTTTTTT.